This T cell receptor beta chain was captured by sequencing in a study of T cells in Graves' hyperthyroidism and ophthalmopathy. The blood sample dates from first hyperthyroidism diagnosis, preceding any ophthalmopathy symptoms. Ten or more counts support this clonotype. Template material for amplifying TCR beta CDR3 regions consisted of RNA transcripts. HTBI primers were used for first-round RT-PCR of the TCR CDR3. TCRdb ran MiXCR on the multiplex PCR reads and lists one entry per CDR3 protein. The sample has a few hundred thousand distinct CDR3 sequences; around 13% are singletons. CDR3 length equals 11 residues. CDR1 is ENHRY, CDR2 SYGVKD, per germline. Trimming cost V 8 bases and J 4 bases, with 8 bases left between them.

The receptor comes from a woman aged 25 to 39 with Graves' hyperthyroidism that later progressed to Graves' ophthalmopathy. The source material was blood. V is TRBV10-3 and J is TRBJ1-1, with no clear D. CDR3 sequence (DNA): TGTGCCATCTCTGACATCACTGAAGCTTTCTTT. It yields the protein CAISDITEAFF.